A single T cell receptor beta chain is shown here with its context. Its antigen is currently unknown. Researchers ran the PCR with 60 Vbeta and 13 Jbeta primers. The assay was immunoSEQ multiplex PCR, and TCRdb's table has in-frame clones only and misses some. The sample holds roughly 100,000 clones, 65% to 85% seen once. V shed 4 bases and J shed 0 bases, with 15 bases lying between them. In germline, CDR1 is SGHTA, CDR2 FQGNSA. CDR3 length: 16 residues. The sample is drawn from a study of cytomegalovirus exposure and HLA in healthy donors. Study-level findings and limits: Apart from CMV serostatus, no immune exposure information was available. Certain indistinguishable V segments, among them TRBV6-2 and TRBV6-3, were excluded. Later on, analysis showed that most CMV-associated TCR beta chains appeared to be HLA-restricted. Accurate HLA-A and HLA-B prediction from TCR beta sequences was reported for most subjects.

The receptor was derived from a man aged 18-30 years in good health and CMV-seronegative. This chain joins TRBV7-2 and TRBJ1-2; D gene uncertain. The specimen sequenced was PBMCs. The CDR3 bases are TGTGCCAGCAGCTCCATTATTCCGCAGACTAACTATGGCTACACCTTC. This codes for CASSSIIPQTNYGYTF.